The 21 T cell receptor beta chains in this list originate from one sample, sequenced in a study of blood T cell repertoires in COVID-19. The method was immunoSEQ multiplex PCR; TCRdb's version includes in-frame clones alone and lacks a portion of them. The repertoire has around 200,000 clones, about 90% of them found once; the top ten carry roughly 2%. Sequences were obtained from peripheral blood. The receptors come from a man aged 35 to 55 with active or convalescent COVID-19.

V usage is TRBV27 and J usage is TRBJ2-3; 9 positions match TRBD1. Germline CDR1 reads MNHEY; CDR2 reads SMNVEV (reference sequence). V was clipped by 4 bases and J by 2 bases; unmatched bases: 10. The CDR3 length is 17 residues. As DNA, the CDR3 is TGTGCCAGCAGTTGGCCCCCGGGACAGGGCCTCACAGATACGCAGTATTTT. It is translated as CASSWPPGQGLTDTQYF.

The V gene is TRBV6-5, the J gene TRBJ2-3; 10 nucleotides line up with TRBD2. Germline-derived CDR1 and CDR2 are MNHEY and SVGAGI. The CDR3 sequence is 16 residues long. V trimming: 2 bases; J trimming: 5 bases; junction bases outside the gene matches: 7. The CDR3 region has the DNA TGTGCCAGCAGTTACGACCTAGCGGGAGTTGGAGATACGCAGTATTTT. Translated, it gives CASSYDLAGVGDTQYF.

V usage is TRBV5-1 and J usage is TRBJ2-1; TRBD2 agrees at 8 bases. V was pared by 0 bases and J by 7 bases, with 12 bases of the junction left unmatched. The CDR3 has 17 amino acids. Germline V gene sequence: CDR1 SGHRS, CDR2 YFSETQ. In DNA, the CDR3 is TGCGCCAGCAGCTTGGCTCTCGGTCTAGCGGGTCAAAATGAGCAGTTCTTC. This sequence encodes CASSLALGLAGQNEQFF.

The V gene is TRBV7-3, the J gene TRBJ2-2, with unresolved D. There are 13 residues in the CDR3. V was trimmed by 5 bases and J by 1 base, leaving 5 bases between them. Germline V lookup: CDR1 SGHTA, CDR2 FQGTGA. CDR3 DNA: TGTGCCAGCAGCCCAGAGAACACCGGGGAGCTGTTTTTT. It specifies CASSPENTGELFF.

The genes are TRBV4-1 and TRBJ2-7, with 9 bases matching TRBD2. The length of the CDR3 is 16 residues. Germline loops: CDR1 MGHRA, CDR2 YSYEKL. V gave up 1 base and J gave up 5 bases; unmatched junction bases: 9. The CDR3 loop is CASSQAMIAGAHEQYF. As DNA, the CDR3 is TGCGCCAGCAGCCAAGCAATGATAGCGGGAGCCCACGAGCAGTACTTC.

This chain connects TRBV10-1 to TRBJ2-2, with TRBD1 matching 12 bases. Germline CDR1 and CDR2: WNHNN and SYGVQD (reference sequence). The CDR3 has 16 residues. V gave up 0 bases and J gave up 6 bases; unmatched junction bases: 2. This CDR3 reads CASSESGTGGSGELFF. The DNA of the CDR3 is TGCGCCAGCAGTGAGTCGGGGACAGGGGGCTCCGGGGAGCTGTTTTTT.

In DNA, the CDR3 is TGTGCCTGGGCCCAGGGAGGGTCCTACGAGCAGTACTTC. It codes for CAWAQGGSYEQYF. The chain is built from TRBV30 and TRBJ2-7; 7 bases are shared with TRBD2. From germline, CDR1 is GTSNPN and CDR2 SVGIG (reference sequence). The CDR3 sequence is 13 residues long. With V trimmed by 5 bases and J by 1 base, 5 bases remained unmatched.

The table lists this clone with a few counts. This chain connects TRBV3-1 (or the pseudogene TRBV3-2) to TRBJ1-1; possibly TRBD1 for D (6 bases). The CDR3 contains 15 residues. CDR1 LGHDT and CDR2 YNNKEL come from the germline V gene (reference sequence). Trimming took off 5 bases at V and 2 bases at J, with 15 bases between the two ends. The DNA of the CDR3 is TGTGCCAGCAGCATTTTCCGACAGGTAAACACTGAAGCTTTCTTT. Its translation is CASSIFRQVNTEAFF.

This rearrangement joins TRBV7-8 to TRBJ1-5, with a weak D call TRBD1 (6 bases). Germline CDR1 reads SGHVS; CDR2 reads FQNEAQ. CDR3 length: 14 residues. The V gene lost 5 bases and the J gene lost 3 bases, with 11 bases spanning the gap. The DNA for the CDR3 is TGTGCCAGCAGCCGAGACAGGAACAATCAGCCCCAGCATTTT. This encodes CASSRDRNNQPQHF.

J is TRBJ2-7 and V is TRBV4-2; TRBD2 agrees at 13 bases. Germline V lookup: CDR1 LGHNA, CDR2 YNFKEQ. V was pared by 1 base and J by 1 base, with 4 bases of the junction left unmatched. The CDR3 totals 17 residues. The CDR3 is CASSQARGLAGSYEQYF. In DNA form, the CDR3 reads TGTGCCAGCAGCCAAGCCAGGGGACTAGCGGGATCCTACGAGCAGTACTTC.

The V and J genes are TRBV9 and TRBJ1-1; weak D call: TRBD1 (6 bases). The CDR3 has 13 amino acids. V was pared by 0 bases and J by 11 bases, with 14 bases between. Germline-derived CDR1 and CDR2 are SGDLS and YYNGEE. The CDR3 is CASSVGSGAQAFF. The CDR3 bases are TGTGCCAGCAGCGTAGGGTCAGGGGCCCAGGCTTTCTTT.

This clone was picked up a small number of times. This specimen includes other DNA sequences encoding the same CDR3. The J gene is TRBJ1-1, the V gene TRBV18, with D possibly matching TRBD1 (5 bases). The V gene lost 3 bases and the J gene lost 3 bases, with 8 bases spanning the gap. The germline V gene encodes CDR1 KGHSH and CDR2 LQKENI. The CDR3 loop spans 13 amino acids. This CDR3 reads CASSPTGDTEAFF. The CDR3 nucleotides read TGTGCCAGCTCACCTACAGGTGACACTGAAGCTTTCTTT.

The chain joins TRBV19 to TRBJ1-2; D not resolved. The ends were cut back, 4 bases at V and 4 bases at J, with 19 bases in the middle. Germline assignment: CDR1 LNHDA and CDR2 SQIVND (reference sequence). This CDR3 is 16 amino acids long. DNA of the CDR3: TGTGCCAGTAGTACCCCACCGACAACAGCCTTCTATGGCTACACCTTC. It is translated as CASSTPPTTAFYGYTF. Full variable domain (missing parts from reference TRBV19 and TRBJ1-2): DGGITQSPKYLFRKEGQNVTLSCEQNLNHDAMYWYRQDPGQGLRLIYYSQIVNDFQKGDIAEGYSVSREKKESFPLTVTSAQKNPTAFYLCASSTPPTTAFYGYTFGSGTRLTVV.

The chain has TRBV5-4 and TRBJ2-7, with a weak D call TRBD2 (5 bases). V was trimmed by 6 bases and J by 1 base, leaving 17 bases between them. The CDR3 sequence is 15 residues long. The V gene's germline CDR1 is SGHNT and CDR2 YYREEE (reference sequence). For the CDR3, the DNA is TGTGCCAGCACCGTCGGACGGGAAACTTCCTACGAGCAGTACTTC. Amino acid sequence: CASTVGRETSYEQYF.

V usage is TRBV9 and J usage is TRBJ1-4, with 7 nucleotides matching TRBD1. V gave up 3 bases and J gave up 0 bases; unmatched junction bases: 5. CDR1 SGDLS and CDR2 YYNGEE come from the germline V gene. The CDR3 runs 16 residues. DNA of the CDR3: TGTGCCAGCAGCGCCCGGGACAGTGCAACTAATGAAAAACTGTTTTTT. It is translated as CASSARDSATNEKLFF.

This clone was seen only a few times. The V call is TRBV6-1, the J call TRBJ1-5; TRBD1 aligns across 7 bases. CDR3 length: 16 amino acids. CDR1 is MNHNS and CDR2 is SASEGT in the germline V gene. Trimming at V came to 2 bases and at J to 0 bases, leaving 4 bases not matched to a gene. The CDR3 reads CASSELGQRSNQPQHF. CDR3 DNA sequence: TGTGCCAGCAGTGAATTGGGACAGCGTAGCAATCAGCCCCAGCATTTT.

The chain recombines TRBV28 with TRBJ2-2; 8 nucleotides align to TRBD1. This CDR3 comprises 14 residues. Trimming took 8 bases from V and 8 from J; bases not matched to a gene: 10. From germline, CDR1 is MDHEN and CDR2 SYDVKM. CDR3 sequence reads: CASFRTGIGGELFF. CDR3 DNA: TGTGCCAGCTTCAGGACAGGGATAGGGGGGGAGCTGTTTTTT. Full variable domain (outside the CDR3, taken from reference TRBV28 and TRBJ2-2): DVKVTQSSRYLVKRTGEKVFLECVQDMDHENMFWYRQDPGLGLRLIYFSYDVKMKEKGDIPEGYSVSREKKERFSLILESASTNQTSMYLCASFRTGIGGELFFGEGSRLTVL.

This sequence joins TRBV27 and TRBJ1-1; TRBD1 is a possible D gene (6 bases). The CDR3 is 16 amino acids. V gave up 2 bases and J gave up 0 bases, with 13 bases separating them. Looked up from germline, CDR1 is MNHEY and CDR2 is SMNVEV (reference sequence). Written as DNA, the CDR3 is TGTGCCAGCAGTTTACAGGGGATTACAATGAACACTGAAGCTTTCTTT. Protein: CASSLQGITMNTEAFF.

CDR3 nucleotides: TGTGCCAGCGCTTCAAGGTGGGCAGGGCTGAACACTGAAGCTTTCTTT. Protein sequence: CASASRWAGLNTEAFF. V gene TRBV3-1 (or the pseudogene TRBV3-2) combines with J gene TRBJ1-1, with D possibly matching TRBD1 (5 bases). The CDR3 is made up of 16 amino acids. The germline V and J ends were trimmed by 8 bases and 0 bases, with 19 bases remaining between them. Germline V gene lookup returns CDR1 LGHDT and CDR2 YNNKEL (reference sequence).

The chain employs TRBV19 and TRBJ1-6, with 7 bases identical to TRBD1. The CDR3 length is 12 residues. The V gene end was trimmed by 10 bases and the J gene end by 9 bases; junction bases not matched to a gene: 6. Germline V CDR1 and CDR2: LNHDA, SQIVND (reference sequence). For the CDR3, the DNA is TGTGCCACTTCAAACAGGGGTTCACCCCTCCACTTT. This gives the protein CATSNRGSPLHF.

The gene calls are TRBV5-1 and TRBJ1-2, with D perhaps matching TRBD1 (6 bases). This CDR3 comprises 15 residues. In germline, CDR1 is SGHRS, CDR2 YFSETQ. Trimming cost V 4 bases and J 3 bases, with 16 bases left between them. Here the CDR3 DNA reads TGCGCCAGCAGCCCTACCCCGACAGGAGACTATGGCTACACCTTC. Amino acid sequence: CASSPTPTGDYGYTF.